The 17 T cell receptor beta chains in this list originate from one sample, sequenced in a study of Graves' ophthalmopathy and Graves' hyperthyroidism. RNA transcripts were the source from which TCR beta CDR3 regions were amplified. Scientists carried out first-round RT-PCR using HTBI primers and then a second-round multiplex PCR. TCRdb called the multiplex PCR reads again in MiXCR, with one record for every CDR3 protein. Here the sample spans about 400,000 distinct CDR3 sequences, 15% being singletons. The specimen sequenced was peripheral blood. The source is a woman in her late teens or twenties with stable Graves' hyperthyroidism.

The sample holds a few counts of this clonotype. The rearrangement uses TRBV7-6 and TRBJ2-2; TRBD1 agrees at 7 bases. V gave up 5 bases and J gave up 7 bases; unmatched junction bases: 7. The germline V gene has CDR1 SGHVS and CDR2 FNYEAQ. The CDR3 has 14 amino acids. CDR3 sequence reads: CASSTRTGDGELFF. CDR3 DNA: TGTGCCAGCAGCACCCGGACAGGCGACGGGGAGCTGTTTTTT.

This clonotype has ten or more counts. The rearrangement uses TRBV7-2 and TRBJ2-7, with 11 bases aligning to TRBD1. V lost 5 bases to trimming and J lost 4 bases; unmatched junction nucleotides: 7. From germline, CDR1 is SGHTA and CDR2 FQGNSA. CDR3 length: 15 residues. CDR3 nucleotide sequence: TGTGCCAGCAGCCGCCGGACAGGGGGCGAGTACGAGCAGTACTTC. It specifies CASSRRTGGEYEQYF.

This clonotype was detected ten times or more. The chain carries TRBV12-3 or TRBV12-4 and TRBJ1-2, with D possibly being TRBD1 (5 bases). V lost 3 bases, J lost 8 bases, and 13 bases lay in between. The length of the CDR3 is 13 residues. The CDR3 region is CASSFAGTGGYTF. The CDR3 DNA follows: TGTGCCAGCAGTTTCGCCGGGACGGGGGGCTACACCTTC.

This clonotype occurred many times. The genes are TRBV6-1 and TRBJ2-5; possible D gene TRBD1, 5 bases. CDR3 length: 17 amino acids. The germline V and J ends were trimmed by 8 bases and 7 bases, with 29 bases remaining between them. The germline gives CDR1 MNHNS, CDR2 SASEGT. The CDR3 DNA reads TGTGCCAGCTCCCCCTTCGGATATCAGGGTATAATCGTGACCCAGTACTTC. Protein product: CASSPFGYQGIIVTQYF.

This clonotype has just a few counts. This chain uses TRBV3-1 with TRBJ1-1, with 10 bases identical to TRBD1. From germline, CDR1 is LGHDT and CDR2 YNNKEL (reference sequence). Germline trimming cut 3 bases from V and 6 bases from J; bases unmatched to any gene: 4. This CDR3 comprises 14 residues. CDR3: CASSQTGQGPEAFF. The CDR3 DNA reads TGTGCCAGCAGCCAGACGGGACAGGGGCCTGAAGCTTTCTTT.

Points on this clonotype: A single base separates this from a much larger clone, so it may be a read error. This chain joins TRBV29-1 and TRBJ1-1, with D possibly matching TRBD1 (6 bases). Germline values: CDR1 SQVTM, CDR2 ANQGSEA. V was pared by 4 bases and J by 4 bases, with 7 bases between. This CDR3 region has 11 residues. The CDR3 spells CSVAGVTEAFF. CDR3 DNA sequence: TGCAGCGTTGCAGGGGTCACTGAAGCTTTCTTT. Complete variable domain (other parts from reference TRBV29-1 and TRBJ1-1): SAVISQKPSRDICQRGTSLTIQCQVDSQVTMMFWYRQQPGQSLTLIATANQGSEATYESGFVIDKFPISRPNLTFSTLTVSNMSPEDSSIYLCSVAGVTEAFFGQGTRLTVV.

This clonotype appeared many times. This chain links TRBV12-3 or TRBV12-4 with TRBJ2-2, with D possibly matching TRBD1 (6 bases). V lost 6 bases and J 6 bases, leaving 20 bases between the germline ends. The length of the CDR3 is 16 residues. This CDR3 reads CASSHADRGWPGELFF. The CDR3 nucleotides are TGTGCCAGCAGCCATGCGGACAGAGGTTGGCCCGGGGAGCTGTTTTTT.

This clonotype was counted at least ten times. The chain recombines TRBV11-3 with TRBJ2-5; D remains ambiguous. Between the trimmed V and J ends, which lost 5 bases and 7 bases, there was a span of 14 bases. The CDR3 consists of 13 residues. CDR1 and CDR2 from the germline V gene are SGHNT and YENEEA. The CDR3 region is CASSALYLGTQYF. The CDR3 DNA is TGTGCCAGCAGCGCCCTGTATCTTGGGACCCAGTACTTC.

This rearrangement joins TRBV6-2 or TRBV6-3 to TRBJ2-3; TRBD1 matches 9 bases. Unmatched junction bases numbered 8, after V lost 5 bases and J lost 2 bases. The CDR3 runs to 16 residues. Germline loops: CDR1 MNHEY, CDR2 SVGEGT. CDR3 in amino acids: CASSRQGETHTDTQYF. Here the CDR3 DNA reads TGTGCCAGCAGTCGACAGGGGGAGACACACACAGATACGCAGTATTTT.

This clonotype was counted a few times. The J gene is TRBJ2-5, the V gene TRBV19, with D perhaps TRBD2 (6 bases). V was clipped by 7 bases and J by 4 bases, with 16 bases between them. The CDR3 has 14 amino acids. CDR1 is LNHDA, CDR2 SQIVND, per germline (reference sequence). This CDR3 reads CASTPRGGRETQYF. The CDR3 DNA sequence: TGTGCCAGTACCCCACGAGGAGGGCGAGAGACCCAGTACTTC.

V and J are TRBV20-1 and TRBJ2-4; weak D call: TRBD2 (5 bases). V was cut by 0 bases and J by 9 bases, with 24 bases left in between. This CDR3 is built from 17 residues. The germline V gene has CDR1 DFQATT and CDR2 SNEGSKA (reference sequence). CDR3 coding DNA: TGCAGTGCTAGAGATCTTCCGGGGAAGGGTGAAAGTAGCATTCAGTACTTC. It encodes CSARDLPGKGESSIQYF.

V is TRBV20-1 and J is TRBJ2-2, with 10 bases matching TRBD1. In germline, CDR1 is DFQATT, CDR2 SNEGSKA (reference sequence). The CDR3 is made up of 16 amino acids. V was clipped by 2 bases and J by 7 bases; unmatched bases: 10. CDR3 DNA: TGCAGTGCTAGACACCGGTTTGGACAGGGGGTCGGGGAGCTGTTTTTT. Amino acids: CSARHRFGQGVGELFF.

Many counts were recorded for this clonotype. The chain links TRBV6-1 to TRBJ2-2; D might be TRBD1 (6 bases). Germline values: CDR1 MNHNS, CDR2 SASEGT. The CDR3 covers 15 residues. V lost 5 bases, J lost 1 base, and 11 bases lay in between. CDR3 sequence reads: CASSTGTQNTGELFF. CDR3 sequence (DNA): TGTGCCAGCAGTACCGGGACACAGAACACCGGGGAGCTGTTTTTT.

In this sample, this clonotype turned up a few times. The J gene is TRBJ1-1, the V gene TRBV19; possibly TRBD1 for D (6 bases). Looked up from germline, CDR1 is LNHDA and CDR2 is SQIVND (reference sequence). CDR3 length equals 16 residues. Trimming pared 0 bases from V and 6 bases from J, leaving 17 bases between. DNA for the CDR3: TGTGCCAGTAGTATAGATGGTTGGGGGGGGGCCGCTGAAGCTTTCTTT. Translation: CASSIDGWGGAAEAFF.

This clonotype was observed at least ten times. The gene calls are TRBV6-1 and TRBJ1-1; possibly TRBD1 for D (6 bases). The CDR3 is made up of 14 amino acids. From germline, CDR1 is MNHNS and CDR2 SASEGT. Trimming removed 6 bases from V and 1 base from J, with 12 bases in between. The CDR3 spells CASSPGTRNTEAFF. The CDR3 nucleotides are TGTGCCAGCAGCCCCGGGACAAGGAACACTGAAGCTTTCTTT.

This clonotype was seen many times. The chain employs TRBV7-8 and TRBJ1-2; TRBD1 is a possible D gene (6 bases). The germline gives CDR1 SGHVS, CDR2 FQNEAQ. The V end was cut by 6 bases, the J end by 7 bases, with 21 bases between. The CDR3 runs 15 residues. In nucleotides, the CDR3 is TGTGCCAGCAGAGCCACGGGGGCGTCCCTGGGTGGCTACACCTTC. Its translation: CASRATGASLGGYTF.

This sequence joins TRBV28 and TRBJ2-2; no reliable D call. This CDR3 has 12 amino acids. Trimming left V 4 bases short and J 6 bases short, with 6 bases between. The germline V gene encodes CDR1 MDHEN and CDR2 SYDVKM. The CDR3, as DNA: TGTGCCAGCAGTTCTGAGGCCGGGGAGCTGTTTTTT. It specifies CASSSEAGELFF.